A single sample gave rise to the 26 T cell receptor beta chains below, sequenced in a study of T cell responses to AZD1222 COVID-19 vaccine. Repertoires were generated with immunoSEQ multiplex PCR, while TCRdb's copy carries only in-frame clones and drops some. The sample lists 95,000 to 100,000 clones; about 87% were seen once. The sample in question was peripheral blood, obtained 28 days after the second AZD1222 dose. The receptors were sampled from an adult who received the AZD1222 COVID-19 vaccine.

The rearrangement uses TRBV2 and TRBJ1-2; D is undetermined. V lost 0 bases and J lost 4, with 6 bases in between. This CDR3 has 13 residues. Germline CDR1 reads SNHLY; CDR2 reads FYNNEI. The DNA for the CDR3 is TGTGCCAGCAGTGAAGCTCCGGCCTATGGCTACACCTTC. Translation gives CASSEAPAYGYTF.

The chain is built from TRBV30 and TRBJ2-1; no firm D call. CDR3 length: 16 amino acids. The ends were cut back, 1 base at V and 2 bases at J, with 15 bases in the middle. Germline V gives CDR1 GTSNPN, CDR2 SVGIG (reference sequence). CDR3 loop: CAWSAGRLVAYNEQFF. As DNA, the CDR3 is TGTGCCTGGAGTGCCGGACGGTTGGTGGCCTACAATGAGCAGTTCTTC.

This clone was seen just once. This chain connects TRBV6-5 to TRBJ1-1; no reliable D call. The CDR3 spans 13 residues. The V gene's germline CDR1 is MNHEY and CDR2 SVGAGI. The V end was cut by 8 bases, the J end by 1 base, with 11 bases between. CDR3 protein: CASVWTENTEAFF. The DNA of the CDR3 is TGTGCCAGCGTATGGACGGAGAACACTGAAGCTTTCTTT.

The chain uses TRBV7-8 and TRBJ1-2; 10 positions match TRBD1. The germline gives CDR1 SGHVS, CDR2 FQNEAQ. CDR3 length: 14 residues. With 6 bases clipped from V and 3 bases from J, the junction kept 4 bases outside the gene matches. The CDR3 nucleotides are TGTGCCAGCAGAGGACAGGGGGGCGACTATGGCTACACCTTC. It yields the protein CASRGQGGDYGYTF.

The rearrangement joins TRBV27 to TRBJ2-3; the D gene could be TRBD1 or TRBD2 (5 bases each). V gave up 5 bases and J gave up 6 bases, with 12 bases separating them. There are 13 residues in the CDR3. The germline gives CDR1 MNHEY, CDR2 SMNVEV (reference sequence). DNA of the CDR3: TGTGCCAGCAGTCCGGGACCCGGGGATACGCAGTATTTT. This codes for CASSPGPGDTQYF.

J is TRBJ2-1 and V is TRBV4-1; tentatively, D is TRBD2 (6 bases). Germline V gene lookup returns CDR1 MGHRA and CDR2 YSYEKL. With 3 bases removed from V and 3 bases from J, the gap between germline ends came to 12 bases. This CDR3 is built from 15 residues. The CDR3 nucleotides read TGCGCCAGCAGCCAGGCAGCGGGCCTCTACAATGAGCAGTTCTTC. It yields the protein CASSQAAGLYNEQFF.

V usage is TRBV6-5 and J usage is TRBJ1-1; 8 bases fit TRBD1. The CDR3 has 15 amino acids. Germline V gene data show CDR1 as MNHEY and CDR2 as SVGAGI. The ends lost 6 bases at V and 4 bases at J; junction bases unmatched: 10. Here the CDR3 DNA reads TGTGCCAGCAGAACTCAAAGACAGGGGAGCACTGAAGCTTTCTTT. Translating it yields CASRTQRQGSTEAFF.

The rearrangement links TRBV24-1 to TRBJ1-1; TRBD1 is a possible D gene (6 bases). Germline CDR1 and CDR2: KGHDR and SFDVKD. V lost 2 bases to trimming and J lost 9 bases, with 15 bases between them. The CDR3 is 14 residues long. The CDR3 DNA sequence: TGTGCCACCAGTGATTCTACACAGGGATCTAAAGCTTTCTTT. It translates to CATSDSTQGSKAFF.

This CDR3 is CASSPYPLSTDTQYF. The CDR3 nucleotides read TGTGCCAGCAGCCCCTATCCACTTAGCACAGATACGCAGTATTTT. The rearrangement links TRBV7-2 to TRBJ2-3; D remains ambiguous. V was trimmed by 5 bases and J by 0 bases, leaving 12 bases between them. Germline V gene data show CDR1 as SGHTA and CDR2 as FQGNSA. CDR3 length equals 15 residues.

The J gene is TRBJ1-1, the V gene TRBV29-1; D remains ambiguous. CDR3 length equals 13 residues. V was shortened by 2 bases and J by 4 bases, with 11 bases between the two germline ends. Germline CDR1 SQVTM, CDR2 ANQGSEA. The CDR3 here is CSVESSWGTEAFF. The CDR3 nucleotides read TGCAGCGTTGAAAGTAGCTGGGGCACTGAAGCTTTCTTT.

The chain joins TRBV5-1 to TRBJ2-7; tentatively, D is TRBD1 (5 bases). Germline CDR1 and CDR2: SGHRS and YFSETQ. The CDR3 has 12 amino acids. Trimming took off 5 bases at V and 2 bases at J, with 8 bases between the two ends. CDR3 bases: TGCGCCAGCAGGGAGACAGCCTACGAGCAGTACTTC. This gives the protein CASRETAYEQYF.

The chain links TRBV7-2 to TRBJ2-1; weak D call: TRBD2 (7 bases). Trimming cost V 3 bases and J 9 bases, with 15 bases left between them. CDR1 and CDR2 from the germline V gene are SGHTA and FQGNSA. This CDR3 comprises 14 residues. CDR3: CASSFQGWGGEQFF. CDR3 coding DNA: TGTGCCAGCAGCTTTCAGGGGTGGGGGGGTGAGCAGTTCTTC.

This clone was detected once. J is TRBJ2-1 and V is TRBV6-4; D remains ambiguous. Trimming shortened V by 2 bases and J by 5 bases, and 1 base separated the two germline ends. The CDR3 loop spans 11 amino acids. From germline, CDR1 is MRHNA and CDR2 SNTAGT. The CDR3 loop reads CASSDDNEQFF. The CDR3 bases are TGTGCCAGCAGTGACGACAATGAGCAGTTCTTC.

In its sample, this clone was seen a few times. The gene calls are TRBV6-5 and TRBJ1-5; no clear D gene. The CDR3 is 14 residues long. V lost 6 bases and J 2 bases, leaving 11 bases between the germline ends. Germline lookup yields CDR1 MNHEY and CDR2 SVGAGI. The CDR3 protein is CASSSDSGNQPQHF. CDR3 sequence (DNA): TGTGCCAGCAGCTCAGATTCTGGCAATCAGCCCCAGCATTTT.

This clone was observed a few times. V gene TRBV27 combines with J gene TRBJ2-7; possible D gene TRBD2, 5 bases. The CDR3 runs 13 residues. V shed 2 bases and J shed 3 bases, with 8 bases lying between them. CDR1 and CDR2 from the germline V gene are MNHEY and SMNVEV (reference sequence). The CDR3 reads CASSLAGNYEQYF. The CDR3 nucleotides read TGTGCCAGCAGTTTAGCCGGGAACTACGAGCAGTACTTC.

The chain employs TRBV21-1 and TRBJ1-1; the table's D call, TRBD1, was not checked against the DNA. TRBV21-1 is an annotated pseudogene. CDR3 length: 15 amino acids. The CDR3 here is CASSKEGHPRAEAFF. The CDR3 bases are TGTGCCAGCAGCAAAGAGGGACACCCTAGGGCTGAAGCTTTCTTT.

V usage is TRBV19 and J usage is TRBJ1-1; D is ambiguous. V lost 0 bases, J lost 1 base, and 6 bases lay in between. Germline CDR1 reads LNHDA; CDR2 reads SQIVND (reference sequence). The CDR3 sequence is 14 residues long. CDR3 in DNA: TGTGCCAGTAGTATAGATTCCAGGAACACTGAAGCTTTCTTT. Translated: CASSIDSRNTEAFF.

This clone was picked up one time. The chain links TRBV7-9 to TRBJ1-4; D unclear. The CDR3 totals 14 residues. Trimming cost V 3 bases and J 8 bases, with 13 bases left between them. Germline V lookup: CDR1 SEHNR, CDR2 FQNEAQ (reference sequence). The CDR3 reads CASSFRLSGEKLFF. In nucleotides, the CDR3 is TGTGCCAGCAGCTTTAGGCTCTCGGGGGAAAAACTGTTTTTT.

This chain connects TRBV5-1 to TRBJ2-7; D is perhaps TRBD1 or TRBD2 (5 bases each). From germline, CDR1 is SGHRS and CDR2 YFSETQ. The CDR3 extends over 14 amino acids. V dropped 4 bases and J dropped 4 bases, with 15 bases sitting between them. The CDR3 bases are TGCGCCAGCAGCCCTCTCGGGACGCAGTACGAGCAGTACTTC. Protein sequence: CASSPLGTQYEQYF.

The chain couples TRBV2 to TRBJ2-4, with no clear D. The germline CDR1 and CDR2 sequences are SNHLY and FYNNEI. The CDR3 extends over 15 amino acids. V was cut by 4 bases and J by 7 bases, with 17 bases left in between. The CDR3 DNA follows: TGTGCCAGCAGTGTGGGTCTACCGCGCTCCAACATTCAGTACTTC. Translating gives CASSVGLPRSNIQYF. The variable domain in full, with the rest retrieved from reference TRBV2 and TRBJ2-4, is EPEVTQTPSHQVTQMGQEVILRCVPISNHLYFYWYRQILGQKVEFLVSFYNNEISEKSEIFDDQFSVERPDGSNFTLKIRSTKLEDSAMYFCASSVGLPRSNIQYFGAGTRLSVL.

This chain uses TRBV11-2 with TRBJ1-1; 7 nucleotides match TRBD1. The V and J ends lost 1 base and 9 bases, in that order; junction bases with no gene match: 5. The CDR3 consists of 13 residues. Germline lookup yields CDR1 SGHAT and CDR2 FQNNGV. CDR3 region: CASSLGGTAKAFF. CDR3 bases: TGTGCCAGCAGCTTAGGCGGGACAGCTAAAGCTTTCTTT.

This chain joins TRBV6-2 or TRBV6-3 and TRBJ2-3, with 8 bases lining up with TRBD2. From germline, CDR1 is MNHEY and CDR2 SVGEGT. Trimming took 5 bases from V and 6 from J; bases not matched to a gene: 16. CDR3 size: 17 residues. The CDR3 nucleotides read TGTGCCAGCAGTACGGGGGTTCTAGCGGGCTCTGCGGATACGCAGTATTTT. Residues: CASSTGVLAGSADTQYF.

The chain links TRBV20-1 to TRBJ2-1, with D uncertain. The length of the CDR3 is 12 residues. Per the germline V gene, CDR1 is DFQATT and CDR2 is SNEGSKA (reference sequence). With 3 bases removed from V and 5 bases from J, the gap between germline ends came to 8 bases. The CDR3 is CSASARHNEQFF. CDR3 DNA: TGCAGTGCTAGTGCACGACACAATGAGCAGTTCTTC.

The V call is TRBV18, the J call TRBJ1-2, with 9 bases that match TRBD1. Germline CDR1 reads KGHSH; CDR2 reads LQKENI. The CDR3 consists of 18 residues. Germline trimming cut 3 bases from V and 2 bases from J; bases unmatched to any gene: 13. The CDR3 reads CASSPLPMGQGPNYGYTF. The CDR3 DNA is TGTGCCAGCTCACCGTTGCCAATGGGACAGGGCCCGAACTATGGCTACACCTTC.

The DNA of the CDR3 is TGTGCCAGCAGCCTCGAGACAGGAGGGTCGGATGAGCAGTTCTTC. This gives the protein CASSLETGGSDEQFF. The rearrangement joins TRBV6-5 to TRBJ2-1; D may correspond to TRBD1 or TRBD2 (6 bases each). Germline V CDR1 and CDR2: MNHEY, SVGAGI. The CDR3 has 15 residues. Trimming took off 6 bases at V and 8 bases at J, with 20 bases between the two ends.

In its sample, this clone was seen once. The rearrangement links TRBV2 to TRBJ1-5; the D is unclear. Germline CDR1 and CDR2: SNHLY and FYNNEI. The CDR3 length is 11 residues. Trimming shortened V by 6 bases and J by 5 bases, and 5 bases separated the two germline ends. The CDR3 reads CASSGDQPQHF. The CDR3 DNA reads as TGTGCCAGCAGCGGAGATCAGCCCCAGCATTTT.